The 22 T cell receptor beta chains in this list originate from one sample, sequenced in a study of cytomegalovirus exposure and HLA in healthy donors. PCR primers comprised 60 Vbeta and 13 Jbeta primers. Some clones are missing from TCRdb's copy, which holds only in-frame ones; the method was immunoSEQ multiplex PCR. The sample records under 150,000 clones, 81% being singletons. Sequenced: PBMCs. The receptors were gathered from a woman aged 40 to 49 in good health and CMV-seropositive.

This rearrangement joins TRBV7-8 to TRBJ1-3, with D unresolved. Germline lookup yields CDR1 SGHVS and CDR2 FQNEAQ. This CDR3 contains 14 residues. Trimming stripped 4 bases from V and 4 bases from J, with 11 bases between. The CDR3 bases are TGTGCCAGCAGCTCCCCGGGGAGGGGAAACACCATATATTTT. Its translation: CASSSPGRGNTIYF.

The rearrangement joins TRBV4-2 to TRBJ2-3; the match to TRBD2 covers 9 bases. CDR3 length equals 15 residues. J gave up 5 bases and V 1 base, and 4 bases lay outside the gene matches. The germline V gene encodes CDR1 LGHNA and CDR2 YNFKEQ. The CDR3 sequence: CASSQVAGVQDTQYF. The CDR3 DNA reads TGTGCCAGCAGCCAAGTAGCGGGGGTACAAGATACGCAGTATTTT.

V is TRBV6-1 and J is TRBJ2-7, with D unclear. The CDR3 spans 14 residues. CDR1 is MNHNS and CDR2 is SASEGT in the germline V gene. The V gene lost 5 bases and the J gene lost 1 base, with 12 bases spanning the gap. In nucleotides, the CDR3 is TGTGCCAGCAGTTTTTTAACACCTTCCTACGAGCAGTACTTC. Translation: CASSFLTPSYEQYF.

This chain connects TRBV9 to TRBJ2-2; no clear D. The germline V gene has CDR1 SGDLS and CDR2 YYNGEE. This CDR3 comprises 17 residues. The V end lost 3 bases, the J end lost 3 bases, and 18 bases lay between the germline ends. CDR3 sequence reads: CASSASRAPGYTGELFF. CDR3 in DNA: TGTGCCAGCAGCGCATCCCGAGCTCCCGGGTACACCGGGGAGCTGTTTTTT.

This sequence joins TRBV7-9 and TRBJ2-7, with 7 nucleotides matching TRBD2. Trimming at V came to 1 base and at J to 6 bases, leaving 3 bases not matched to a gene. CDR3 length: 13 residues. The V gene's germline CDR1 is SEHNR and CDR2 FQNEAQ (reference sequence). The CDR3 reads CASSLERDREQYF. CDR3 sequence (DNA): TGTGCCAGCAGCTTAGAGCGGGATCGCGAGCAGTACTTC.

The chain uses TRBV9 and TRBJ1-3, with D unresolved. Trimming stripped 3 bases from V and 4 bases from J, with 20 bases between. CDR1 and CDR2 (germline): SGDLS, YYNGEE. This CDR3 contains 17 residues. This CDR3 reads CASSAVPARTAGNTIYF. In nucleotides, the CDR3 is TGTGCCAGCAGCGCCGTACCGGCTCGGACTGCGGGAAACACCATATATTTT.

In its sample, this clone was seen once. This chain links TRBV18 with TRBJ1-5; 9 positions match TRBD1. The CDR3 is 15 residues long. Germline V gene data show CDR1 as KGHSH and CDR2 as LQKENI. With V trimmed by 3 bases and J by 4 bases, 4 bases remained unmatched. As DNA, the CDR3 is TGTGCCAGCTCACCTTCCGGACAGGGGAATCAGCCCCAGCATTTT. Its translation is CASSPSGQGNQPQHF.

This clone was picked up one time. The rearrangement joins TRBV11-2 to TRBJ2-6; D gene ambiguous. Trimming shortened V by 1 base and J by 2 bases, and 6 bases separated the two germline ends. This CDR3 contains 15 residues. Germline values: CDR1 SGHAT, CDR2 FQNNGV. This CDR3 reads CASSLGQTGANVLTF. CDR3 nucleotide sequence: TGTGCCAGCAGCTTAGGGCAAACTGGGGCCAACGTCCTGACTTTC.

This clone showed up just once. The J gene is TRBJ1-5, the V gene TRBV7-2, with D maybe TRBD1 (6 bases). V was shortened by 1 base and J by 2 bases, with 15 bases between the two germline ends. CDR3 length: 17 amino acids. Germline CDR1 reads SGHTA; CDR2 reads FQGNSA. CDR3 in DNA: TGTGCCAGCAGCTTAGGAGGGGGTTCTGACGGCAATCAGCCCCAGCATTTT. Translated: CASSLGGGSDGNQPQHF.

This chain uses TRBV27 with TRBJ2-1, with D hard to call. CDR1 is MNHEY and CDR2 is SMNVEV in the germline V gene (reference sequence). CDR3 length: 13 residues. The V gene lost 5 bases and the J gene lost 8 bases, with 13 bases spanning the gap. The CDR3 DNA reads TGTGCCAGCAGTCTATTATTGGCCGATGAGCAGTTCTTC. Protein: CASSLLLADEQFF.

CDR3 loop: CATSQGVGQETQYF. The DNA for the CDR3 is TGTGCCACCAGCCAGGGGGTAGGGCAAGAGACCCAGTACTTC. V gene TRBV15 combines with J gene TRBJ2-5, with 7 nucleotides matching TRBD1. Germline CDR1 LNHNV, CDR2 YYDKDF (reference sequence). CDR3 length: 14 amino acids. The J segment lost 2 bases and the V segment lost 5 bases, leaving 5 bases of the junction unmatched.

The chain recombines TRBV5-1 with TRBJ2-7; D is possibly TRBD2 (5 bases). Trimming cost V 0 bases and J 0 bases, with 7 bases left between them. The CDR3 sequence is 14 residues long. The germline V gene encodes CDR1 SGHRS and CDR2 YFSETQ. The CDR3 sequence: CASSLGLPSYEQYF. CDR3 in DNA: TGCGCCAGCAGCTTGGGACTACCCTCCTACGAGCAGTACTTC.

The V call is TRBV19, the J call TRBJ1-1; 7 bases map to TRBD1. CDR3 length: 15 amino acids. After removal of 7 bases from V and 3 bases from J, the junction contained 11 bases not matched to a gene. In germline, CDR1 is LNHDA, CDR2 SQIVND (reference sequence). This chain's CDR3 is CASIRGRDRDTEAFF. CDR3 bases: TGTGCCAGTATTAGGGGGCGGGACCGAGACACTGAAGCTTTCTTT.

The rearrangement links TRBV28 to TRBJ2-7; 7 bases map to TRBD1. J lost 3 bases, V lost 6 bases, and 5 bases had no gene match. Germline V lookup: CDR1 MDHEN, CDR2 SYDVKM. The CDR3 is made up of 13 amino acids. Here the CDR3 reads CASRRDSHYEQYF. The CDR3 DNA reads TGTGCCAGCAGGAGGGACAGTCACTACGAGCAGTACTTC. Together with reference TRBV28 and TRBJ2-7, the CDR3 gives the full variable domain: DVKVTQSSRYLVKRTGEKVFLECVQDMDHENMFWYRQDPGLGLRLIYFSYDVKMKEKGDIPEGYSVSREKKERFSLILESASTNQTSMYLCASRRDSHYEQYFGPGTRLTVT.

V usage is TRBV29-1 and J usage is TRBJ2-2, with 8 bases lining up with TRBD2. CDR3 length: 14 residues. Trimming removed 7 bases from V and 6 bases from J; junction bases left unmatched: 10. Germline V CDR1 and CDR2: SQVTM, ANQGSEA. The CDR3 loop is CSAHISGSPGELFF. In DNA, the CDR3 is TGCAGCGCCCATATAAGCGGGAGCCCCGGGGAGCTGTTTTTT.

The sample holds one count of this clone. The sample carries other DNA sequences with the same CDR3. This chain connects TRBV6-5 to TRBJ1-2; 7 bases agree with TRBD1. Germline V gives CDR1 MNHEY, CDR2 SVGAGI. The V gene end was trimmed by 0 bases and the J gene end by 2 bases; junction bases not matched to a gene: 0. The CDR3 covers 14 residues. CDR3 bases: TGTGCCAGCAGTTACTCAGGGGGCAACTATGGCTACACCTTC. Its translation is CASSYSGGNYGYTF.

The CDR3 nucleotides are TGTGCCAGCAGCCCCCTCCCGGGACTAGCGGGGGTGGGTGAGCAGTTCTTC. Translating it yields CASSPLPGLAGVGEQFF. V is TRBV7-2 and J is TRBJ2-1, with 14 bases that match TRBD2. J gave up 9 bases and V 5 bases, and 12 bases lay outside the gene matches. This CDR3 is 17 amino acids long. In germline, CDR1 is SGHTA, CDR2 FQGNSA.

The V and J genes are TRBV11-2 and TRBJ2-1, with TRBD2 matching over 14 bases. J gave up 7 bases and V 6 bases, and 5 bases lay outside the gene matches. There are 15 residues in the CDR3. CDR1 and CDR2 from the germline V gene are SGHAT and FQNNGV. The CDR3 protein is CASRPRTSGRNEQFF. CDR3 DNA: TGTGCCAGCAGACCCAGGACTAGCGGGAGGAATGAGCAGTTCTTC.

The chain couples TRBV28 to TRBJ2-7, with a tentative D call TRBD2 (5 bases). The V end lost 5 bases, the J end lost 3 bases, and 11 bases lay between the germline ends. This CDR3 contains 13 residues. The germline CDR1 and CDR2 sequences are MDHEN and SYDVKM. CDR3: CASSEGLIYEQYV. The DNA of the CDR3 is TGTGCCAGCAGTGAAGGACTGATCTACGAGCAGTACGTC.

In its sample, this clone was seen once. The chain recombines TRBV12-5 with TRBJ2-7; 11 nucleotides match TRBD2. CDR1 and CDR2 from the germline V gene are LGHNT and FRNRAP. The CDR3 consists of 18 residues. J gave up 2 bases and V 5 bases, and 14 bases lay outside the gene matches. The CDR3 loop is CASGGTGYSGRGTYEQYF. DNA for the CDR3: TGTGCTAGTGGTGGGACAGGCTATAGCGGGAGGGGAACCTACGAGCAGTACTTC.

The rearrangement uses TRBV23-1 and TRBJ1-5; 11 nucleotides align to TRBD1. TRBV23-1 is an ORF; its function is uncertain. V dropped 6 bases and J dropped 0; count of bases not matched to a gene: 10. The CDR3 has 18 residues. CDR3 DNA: TGCGCCAGCAGCGGTCCGGGACAGGGGGTTCTTAGCAATCAGCCCCAGCATTTT. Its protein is CASSGPGQGVLSNQPQHF.

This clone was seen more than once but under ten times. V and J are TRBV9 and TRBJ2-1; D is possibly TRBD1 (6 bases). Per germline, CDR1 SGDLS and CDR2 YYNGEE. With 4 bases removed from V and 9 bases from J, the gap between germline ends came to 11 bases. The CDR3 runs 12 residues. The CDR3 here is CASSIQGAEQFF. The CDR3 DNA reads TGTGCCAGCAGCATACAGGGAGCTGAGCAGTTCTTC.